These 31 T cell receptor beta chains were all obtained from the same sample, sequenced in a study of cytomegalovirus exposure and HLA in healthy donors. Only in-frame clones appear in the TCRdb table, and some are missing; sequencing was by immunoSEQ multiplex PCR. Of approximately 56,000 clones in the sample, around nine tenths were seen once. The sequencing input was PBMCs. Source of these receptors: a young man in good health and CMV-seronegative.

V gene TRBV5-4 combines with J gene TRBJ2-7, with 7 bases that match TRBD2. This CDR3 contains 15 residues. From germline, CDR1 is SGHNT and CDR2 YYREEE (reference sequence). V shed 5 bases and J 5 bases; nucleotides not matched to a gene: 13. The CDR3 sequence is CASRSIAGALHEQYF. CDR3 in DNA: TGTGCCAGCAGGTCGATCGCGGGAGCTCTCCACGAGCAGTACTTC.

The chain couples TRBV11-1 to TRBJ2-7; 7 bases align to TRBD1. This CDR3 spans 15 amino acids. Per germline, CDR1 SGHAT and CDR2 FQDESV (reference sequence). The junction had 14 bases not matched to a gene; V was cut back by 5 bases and J by 7 bases. The CDR3 is CASSATRTGPLEQYF. The CDR3 nucleotides are TGTGCCAGCAGCGCGACGAGGACAGGCCCTTTGGAGCAGTACTTC. Using reference TRBV11-1 and TRBJ2-7 for the parts outside the CDR3, the full variable domain is EAEVAQSPRYKITEKSQAVAFWCDPISGHATLYWYRQILGQGPELLVQFQDESVVDDSQLPKDRFSAERLKGVDSTLKIQPAELGDSAMYLCASSATRTGPLEQYFGPGTRLTVT.

The CDR3 reads CASSLEVEVNEQFF. DNA of the CDR3: TGTGCCAGCAGCTTAGAGGTCGAGGTCAATGAGCAGTTCTTC. J is TRBJ2-1 and V is TRBV7-9; unclear D gene. Germline V CDR1 and CDR2: SEHNR, FQNEAQ (reference sequence). V was shortened by 1 base and J by 6 bases, with 10 bases between the two germline ends. The length of the CDR3 is 14 residues. Drawing the rest from reference TRBV7-9 and TRBJ2-1, the complete variable domain is DTGVSQNPRHKITKRGQNVTFRCDPISEHNRLYWYRQTLGQGPEFLTYFQNEAQLEKSRLLSDRFSAERPKGSFSTLEIQRTEQGDSAMYLCASSLEVEVNEQFFGPGTRLTVL.

This chain links TRBV9 with TRBJ2-3; 7 nucleotides match TRBD1. The CDR3 extends over 15 amino acids. The V gene's germline CDR1 is SGDLS and CDR2 YYNGEE. V dropped 0 bases and J dropped 3; count of bases not matched to a gene: 4. This CDR3 is CASSVAQGETDTQYF. For the CDR3, the DNA is TGTGCCAGCAGCGTAGCTCAGGGGGAAACAGATACGCAGTATTTT.

The chain carries TRBV6-5 and TRBJ1-2; 7 nucleotides match TRBD1. Germline V gene lookup returns CDR1 MNHEY and CDR2 SVGAGI. V dropped 8 bases and J dropped 4; count of bases not matched to a gene: 4. There are 12 residues in the CDR3. The CDR3 is CASSGTVYGYTF. The CDR3 coding sequence is TGTGCCAGCTCCGGGACAGTCTATGGCTACACCTTC.

The rearrangement uses TRBV13 and TRBJ2-3, with D unclear. CDR1 is PRHDT, CDR2 FYEKMQ, per germline (reference sequence). V lost 4 bases and J lost 4, with 3 bases in between. The CDR3 sequence is 11 residues long. DNA of the CDR3: TGTGCCAGCAGCTCATCAGATACGCAGTATTTT. Protein sequence: CASSSSDTQYF.

J is TRBJ2-1 and V is TRBV4-3, with 12 bases identical to TRBD2. V shed 3 bases, J shed 6 bases, and the junction held 3 bases outside the gene matches. CDR3 length: 15 residues. From germline, CDR1 is LGHNA and CDR2 YSLEER. CDR3 nucleotide sequence: TGCGCCAGCAGCCAGCGACTAGCGGGGGCCAATGAGCAGTTCTTC. Its translation is CASSQRLAGANEQFF.

This clone is categorized as medium-sized. V gene TRBV15 combines with J gene TRBJ2-7; maybe TRBD2 (5 bases). Germline V gives CDR1 LNHNV, CDR2 YYDKDF (reference sequence). V gave up 6 bases and J gave up 6 bases, with 15 bases separating them. This CDR3 contains 13 residues. This CDR3 reads CATSGEEAAEQYF. The CDR3 coding sequence is TGTGCCACCAGTGGTGAGGAGGCCGCCGAGCAGTACTTC.

The gene calls are TRBV5-1 and TRBJ2-3, with 13 bases aligning to TRBD2. The CDR3 spans 17 residues. Germline CDR1 reads SGHRS; CDR2 reads YFSETQ. With V trimmed by 0 bases and J by 4 bases, 5 bases remained unmatched. CDR3: CASSLGTSGSSADTQYF. The DNA for the CDR3 is TGCGCCAGCAGCTTGGGGACTAGCGGGAGTTCGGCAGATACGCAGTATTTT. The whole variable domain, remainder taken from reference TRBV5-1 and TRBJ2-3, is KAGVTQTPRYLIKTRGQQVTLSCSPISGHRSVSWYQQTPGQGLQFLFEYFSETQRNKGNFPGRFSGRQFSNSRSEMNVSTLELGDSALYLCASSLGTSGSSADTQYFGPGTRLTVL.

The genes are TRBV28 and TRBJ1-2; D possibly corresponds to TRBD1 (6 bases). CDR3 length: 13 amino acids. The V and J ends lost 3 bases and 8 bases respectively, with 13 bases between them. The germline V gene has CDR1 MDHEN and CDR2 SYDVKM. The CDR3 nucleotides read TGTGCCAGCAGTTTCACAGGTGACAGGGGCTACACCTTC. Its translation is CASSFTGDRGYTF.

The genes are TRBV6-5 and TRBJ2-7; TRBD1 might be the D (5 bases). V was cut by 4 bases and J by 2 bases, with 6 bases left in between. The CDR3 is 12 residues long. In germline, CDR1 is MNHEY, CDR2 SVGAGI. CDR3 loop: CASSWGPYEQYF. The DNA for the CDR3 is TGTGCCAGCAGTTGGGGCCCCTACGAGCAGTACTTC.

The rearrangement uses TRBV5-6 and TRBJ1-5, with a possible D match to TRBD1 (5 bases). V lost 0 bases to trimming and J lost 4 bases, with 8 bases between them. The CDR3 runs 14 residues. Germline CDR1 reads SGHDT; CDR2 reads YYEEEE. This CDR3 is CASSLGGANQPQHF. In DNA, the CDR3 is TGTGCCAGCAGCTTGGGTGGGGCTAATCAGCCCCAGCATTTT.

The chain couples TRBV7-9 to TRBJ2-1, with a possible D match to TRBD1 (7 bases). Trimming removed 4 bases at V and 9 bases at J, with 10 bases between. There are 12 residues in the CDR3. The germline CDR1 and CDR2 sequences are SEHNR and FQNEAQ (reference sequence). The chain's CDR3 is CASSWRDSEQFF. For the CDR3, the DNA is TGTGCCAGCAGCTGGCGGGACAGTGAGCAGTTCTTC.

V is TRBV6-5 and J is TRBJ1-1; a possible D gene is TRBD1 (5 bases). In germline, CDR1 is MNHEY, CDR2 SVGAGI. This CDR3 spans 14 amino acids. Trimming shortened V by 2 bases and J by 5 bases, and 12 bases separated the two germline ends. CDR3 residues: CASSYADGGTEAFF. The CDR3 DNA reads as TGTGCCAGCAGTTACGCGGACGGGGGGACTGAAGCTTTCTTT.

The chain couples TRBV5-8 to TRBJ2-7, with TRBD2 matching over 7 bases. CDR1 and CDR2 (germline): SGHTS, YDEGEE. V dropped 3 bases and J dropped 3; count of bases not matched to a gene: 6. The CDR3 is 14 residues long. As DNA, the CDR3 is TGTGCCAGCAGCTGGGGGGAGGGCCTCTACGAGCAGTACTTC. Translation gives CASSWGEGLYEQYF.

The chain links TRBV7-9 to TRBJ1-4, with D uncertain. There are 12 residues in the CDR3. Germline V gives CDR1 SEHNR, CDR2 FQNEAQ (reference sequence). The V end lost 5 bases, the J end lost 8 bases, and 9 bases lay between the germline ends. The CDR3 loop reads CASSRTGEKLFF. In DNA form, the CDR3 reads TGTGCCAGCAGCCGGACGGGAGAAAAACTGTTTTTT.

The V and J genes are TRBV28 and TRBJ2-7, with 10 bases that match TRBD1. Trimming at V came to 6 bases and at J to 7 bases, leaving 9 bases not matched to a gene. CDR1 MDHEN and CDR2 SYDVKM come from the germline V gene. This CDR3 is built from 14 residues. The CDR3 is CASSSGQGVREQYF. The DNA for the CDR3 is TGTGCCAGCAGCTCCGGACAGGGGGTAAGGGAGCAGTACTTC.

This chain links TRBV2 with TRBJ2-7; the match to TRBD2 covers 7 bases. The CDR3 loop spans 16 amino acids. The ends lost 5 bases at V and 0 bases at J; junction bases unmatched: 10. The germline V gene encodes CDR1 SNHLY and CDR2 FYNNEI. Written as DNA, the CDR3 is TGTGCCAGCAGTATAGCCACTAGCGCTCTCTCCTACGAGCAGTACTTC. Translating gives CASSIATSALSYEQYF. Full variable domain (outside the CDR3, taken from reference TRBV2 and TRBJ2-7): EPEVTQTPSHQVTQMGQEVILRCVPISNHLYFYWYRQILGQKVEFLVSFYNNEISEKSEIFDDQFSVERPDGSNFTLKIRSTKLEDSAMYFCASSIATSALSYEQYFGPGTRLTVT.

V is TRBV4-3 and J is TRBJ2-7; D remains unclear. Per germline, CDR1 LGHNA and CDR2 YSLEER. The CDR3 is 13 residues long. Trimming took off 0 bases at V and 5 bases at J, with 8 bases between the two ends. The chain's CDR3 is CASSQDRQDEQYF. The CDR3 region has the DNA TGCGCCAGCAGCCAAGACAGGCAAGACGAGCAGTACTTC.

This clone turned up a few times. The genes are TRBV9 and TRBJ2-7; D call uncertain. CDR1 is SGDLS and CDR2 is YYNGEE in the germline V gene. The length of the CDR3 is 13 residues. V was trimmed by 1 base and J by 6 bases, leaving 11 bases between them. The CDR3 is CASSVLTFGEQYF. CDR3 sequence (DNA): TGTGCCAGCAGCGTACTGACTTTTGGCGAGCAGTACTTC.

J is TRBJ2-2 and V is TRBV15; 10 nucleotides match TRBD1. Germline V CDR1 and CDR2: LNHNV, YYDKDF (reference sequence). The CDR3 is 18 residues long. V was pared by 4 bases and J by 7 bases, with 15 bases of the junction left unmatched. The chain's CDR3 is CATSIPPGGTGDIGELFF. The CDR3 DNA reads as TGTGCCACCAGCATACCCCCAGGGGGGACAGGGGACATCGGGGAGCTGTTTTTT.

This sequence joins TRBV4-3 and TRBJ2-3; D might be TRBD2 (6 bases). The length of the CDR3 is 17 residues. V gave up 1 base and J gave up 3 bases, with 17 bases separating them. The germline gives CDR1 LGHNA, CDR2 YSLEER. CDR3 protein: CASSQALSGDGTDTQYF. Here the CDR3 DNA reads TGCGCCAGCAGCCAAGCACTGTCGGGAGATGGAACAGATACGCAGTATTTT.

Here the CDR3 reads CASSQVRGAYEQYF. CDR3 coding DNA: TGCGCCAGCAGCCAAGTCAGGGGGGCCTACGAGCAGTACTTC. The V and J genes are TRBV4-3 and TRBJ2-7; D possibly corresponds to TRBD1 (7 bases). V was shortened by 1 base and J by 2 bases, with 9 bases between the two germline ends. Per germline, CDR1 LGHNA and CDR2 YSLEER. The CDR3 has 14 residues.

The chain uses TRBV6-6 and TRBJ2-1; D possibly corresponds to TRBD1 (7 bases). Germline-derived CDR1 and CDR2 are MNHNY and SVGAGI (reference sequence). Between the trimmed V and J ends, which lost 10 bases and 9 bases, there was a span of 19 bases. The CDR3 is 13 amino acids. The CDR3 region has the DNA TGTGCCACCACCAGCTCAGGGGGAGGTGAGCAGTTCTTC. Translating it yields CATTSSGGGEQFF.

The CDR3 sequence: CASSQDTGGGSNQPQHF. The CDR3 DNA follows: TGTGCCAGCAGCCAAGATACAGGGGGTGGAAGCAATCAGCCCCAGCATTTT. The chain employs TRBV4-2 and TRBJ1-5; 8 nucleotides agree with TRBD1. Trimming cost V 0 bases and J 1 base; bases outside gene matches: 5. The CDR3 runs 17 residues. Germline V gives CDR1 LGHNA, CDR2 YNFKEQ.

With respect to this clone: One junction end does not reproduce the germline sequence, and a read error may be involved. The CDR3 bases are TGTGCCAGCAGTCACTCCTACGAGCAGTACTTC. Protein: CASSHSYEQYF. The V gene is TRBV6-5, the J gene TRBJ2-7; D ambiguous. The CDR3 runs 11 residues. Germline lookup yields CDR1 MNHEY and CDR2 SVGAGI.

In this sample, this clone turned up once. V usage is TRBV27 and J usage is TRBJ2-1; 7 nucleotides align to TRBD2. This CDR3 has 15 amino acids. The trim removed 4 bases at V and 4 bases at J, leaving 7 bases unmatched. Germline V gene lookup returns CDR1 MNHEY and CDR2 SMNVEV (reference sequence). This CDR3 reads CASSSWREWYNEQFF. DNA for the CDR3: TGTGCCAGCAGTTCCTGGCGGGAGTGGTACAATGAGCAGTTCTTC.

The J gene is TRBJ2-3, the V gene TRBV4-1, with 12 positions matching TRBD2. The ends lost 2 bases at V and 4 bases at J; junction bases unmatched: 7. The CDR3 length is 17 residues. Per germline, CDR1 MGHRA and CDR2 YSYEKL. DNA for the CDR3: TGCGCCAGCAGCCAACAAGGGGGACTAGCGGGTTCAGATACGCAGTATTTT. It translates to CASSQQGGLAGSDTQYF.

The chain recombines TRBV10-3 with TRBJ1-1; TRBD1 aligns across 9 bases. J gave up 1 base and V 2 bases, and 8 bases lay outside the gene matches. Germline V gene data show CDR1 as ENHRY and CDR2 as SYGVKD. The CDR3 loop spans 17 amino acids. CDR3 sequence reads: CAISEKGTGNTNTEAFF. CDR3 coding DNA: TGTGCCATCAGTGAGAAAGGGACAGGGAATACGAACACTGAAGCTTTCTTT.

The chain recombines TRBV7-9 with TRBJ2-7; 7 nucleotides line up with TRBD2. The germline V gene encodes CDR1 SEHNR and CDR2 FQNEAQ (reference sequence). Trimming at V came to 4 bases and at J to 4 bases, leaving 13 bases not matched to a gene. This CDR3 region has 16 residues. CDR3 amino acids: CASSSPYGGSIYEQYF. The CDR3 DNA follows: TGTGCCAGCAGCTCCCCGTATGGCGGGAGTATATACGAGCAGTACTTC.

The J gene is TRBJ1-5, the V gene TRBV19; 10 bases line up with TRBD1. The germline CDR1 and CDR2 sequences are LNHDA and SQIVND (reference sequence). V shed 5 bases, J shed 4 bases, and the junction held 2 bases outside the gene matches. The CDR3 is 14 amino acids. Here the CDR3 reads CASSVDRGNQPQHF. The CDR3 DNA follows: TGTGCCAGTAGTGTGGACAGGGGGAATCAGCCCCAGCATTTT.